The source of this T cell receptor beta chain is a study of glioma-infiltrating T cells after dendritic cell vaccination. Study-wide background: Patients had newly diagnosed or recurrent glioblastoma and received dendritic cell vaccines. General study findings and limits: Estimated pretreatment TIL content predicted outcome after dendritic cell vaccination.

Sample time point: after dendritic cell vaccination, including at tumor progression/relapse. Primers: 60 V beta forward and 13 J beta reverse. The table came from immunoSEQ multiplex PCR; TCRdb's copy has only in-frame clones and leaves some out. The table includes tens of thousands of clones, over 75% detected once. This clone has a single count. Its antigen is not known. This CDR3 contains 17 residues. J gave up 4 bases and V 1 base, and 5 bases lay outside the gene matches. Germline V gives CDR1 LGHNA, CDR2 YSLEER. The clonotype comes from a human donor with glioblastoma. The sample in question was blood, obtained after dendritic cell vaccination. J is TRBJ2-2 and V is TRBV4-3; TRBD2 agrees at 11 bases. The CDR3 region is CASSQVPGLAATGELFF. CDR3 bases: TGCGCCAGCAGCCAAGTTCCGGGACTAGCGGCCACCGGGGAGCTGTTTTTT.